This T cell receptor beta chain was sequenced during a study of cytomegalovirus exposure and HLA in healthy donors. Regarding the study as a whole: TCR beta V segments were, for the most part, productive about 87% or about 30% of the time in an earlier analysis. Prediction of most subjects' HLA-A and HLA-B alleles by TCR beta sequences was reportedly accurate. A later analysis linked a missense variant in DCLRE1C to the trimming of TCR beta V and J genes. Sequencing had likely introduced a cluster of highly shared sequence variants as an artifact.

Amplification used 60 Vbeta primers and 13 Jbeta primers. Clones were read by immunoSEQ multiplex PCR, and TCRdb kept only the in-frame ones, dropping some. This sample has 90,000 to 100,000 clones, with roughly 79% found just once. There are 15 residues in the CDR3. Trimming shortened V by 7 bases and J by 3 bases, and 16 bases separated the two germline ends. The germline gives CDR1 LNHDA, CDR2 SQIVND (reference sequence). Worth noting for this clone: The target antigen is unknown.

The chain employs TRBV19 and TRBJ1-5; possibly TRBD1 for D (6 bases). The clonotype comes from a man aged 35-49 years in good health and CMV-seronegative. The material sequenced was PBMCs. CDR3 bases: TGTGCCAGTACGTCTAGGACAGTTGACAATCAGCCCCAGCATTTT. Protein sequence: CASTSRTVDNQPQHF. The full variable domain, its missing parts supplied by reference TRBV19 and TRBJ1-5, is DGGITQSPKYLFRKEGQNVTLSCEQNLNHDAMYWYRQDPGQGLRLIYYSQIVNDFQKGDIAEGYSVSREKKESFPLTVTSAQKNPTAFYLCASTSRTVDNQPQHFGDGTRLSIL.